This passage covers 9 T cell receptor beta chains from one sample sequenced in a study of T cells in Graves' hyperthyroidism and ophthalmopathy. Amplification of TCR beta CDR3 regions used RNA as the template. The primer set for the first-round RT-PCR of the TCR CDR3 was HTBI. Each CDR3 protein is one row after TCRdb ran MiXCR on the multiplex PCR reads. Of about 350,000 distinct CDR3 sequences in the sample, about 15% were seen once. The source material was blood. The source is a woman aged 25 to 39 with Graves' hyperthyroidism that later progressed to Graves' ophthalmopathy.

This clonotype was recorded at least ten times. The chain employs TRBV2 and TRBJ2-5; D is unresolved. Germline CDR1 is SNHLY and CDR2 is FYNNEI. Trimming shortened V by 5 bases and J by 3 bases, and 4 bases separated the two germline ends. This CDR3 comprises 11 residues. DNA for the CDR3: TGTGCCAGCAGTACCAAAGAGACCCAGTACTTC. This translates into CASSTKETQYF.

The rearrangement links TRBV7-9 to TRBJ2-7, with a weak D call TRBD1 (6 bases). The CDR3 is made up of 15 amino acids. The germline V gene has CDR1 SEHNR and CDR2 FQNEAQ (reference sequence). Trimming shortened V by 3 bases and J by 2 bases, and 14 bases separated the two germline ends. The CDR3 loop reads CASSFITGLPYEQYF. CDR3 coding DNA: TGTGCCAGCAGCTTTATAACAGGGTTACCCTACGAGCAGTACTTC.

This clonotype was detected a few times. The CDR3 DNA is TGTGCCAGCAGTTCGTACTACAGAATAACGAACACCGGGGAGCTGTTTTTT. The encoded protein is CASSSYYRITNTGELFF. V gene TRBV27 combines with J gene TRBJ2-2; D is ambiguous. CDR1 and CDR2 from the germline V gene are MNHEY and SMNVEV (reference sequence). The V gene lost 4 bases and the J gene lost 0 bases, with 15 bases spanning the gap. CDR3 length equals 17 residues.

Comment on this clonotype: This may arise from a read error, as a much more abundant clone is one base away. The chain has TRBV6-1 and TRBJ1-6; D is unresolved. This CDR3 region has 17 residues. Germline V CDR1 and CDR2: MNHNS, SASEGT. The CDR3 reads CASKRVKSSSYNSPPHF. CDR3 coding DNA: TGTGCCAGCAAGAGGGTCAAATCTAGCTCCTATAATTCACCCCCCCACTTT.

This clonotype was recorded many times. The chain uses TRBV19 and TRBJ2-7; D ambiguous. Germline values: CDR1 LNHDA, CDR2 SQIVND (reference sequence). This CDR3 comprises 13 residues. V lost 5 bases and J lost 2, with 10 bases in between. CDR3 nucleotides: TGTGCCAGTAGTTTCGCCGGTACCTACGAGCAGTACTTC. Amino acids: CASSFAGTYEQYF.

This clonotype was counted ten times or more. The chain carries TRBV5-4 and TRBJ2-2, with 8 bases aligning to TRBD1. Germline CDR1 is SGHNT and CDR2 is YYREEE (reference sequence). With V trimmed by 2 bases and J by 6 bases, 9 bases remained unmatched. CDR3 length: 16 amino acids. The CDR3 spells CASSLPLDRAAGELFF. CDR3 in DNA: TGTGCCAGCAGCTTACCACTGGACAGGGCCGCCGGGGAGCTGTTTTTT.

This sequence joins TRBV24-1 and TRBJ2-3; the match to TRBD2 covers 12 bases. The CDR3 length is 19 residues. Per the germline V gene, CDR1 is KGHDR and CDR2 is SFDVKD. V gave up 4 bases and J gave up 0 bases; unmatched junction bases: 10. Here the CDR3 DNA reads TGTGCCACCAGTGAAGGCCTAGCGGGAGGGGGGACTAGCACAGATACGCAGTATTTT. Amino acids: CATSEGLAGGGTSTDTQYF.

This clonotype was observed many times. The genes are TRBV20-1 and TRBJ2-7; D remains unclear. This CDR3 region has 16 residues. The germline V gene has CDR1 DFQATT and CDR2 SNEGSKA (reference sequence). The ends were cut back, 0 bases at V and 2 bases at J, with 17 bases in the middle. The CDR3 spells CSARDVGRAATYEQYF. CDR3 nucleotide sequence: TGCAGTGCTAGAGATGTCGGACGGGCGGCTACCTACGAGCAGTACTTC.

This chain links TRBV4-1 with TRBJ2-1; D tentatively fits TRBD1 or TRBD2 (5 bases each). Germline CDR1 is MGHRA and CDR2 is YSYEKL. This CDR3 region has 17 residues. The V end lost 1 base, the J end lost 2 bases, and 15 bases lay between the germline ends. For the CDR3, the DNA is TGCGCCAGCAGCCAAGTCCCGGATCTGGGGGCCTACAATGAGCAGTTCTTC. Translating it yields CASSQVPDLGAYNEQFF.